The clone carrying this TCR beta chain came up many times. TCRdb re-called the RT-PCR reads with MiXCR, one entry per CDR3 protein. The data hold more than 600,000 distinct CDR3 sequences, with approximately 15% observed a single time. The CDR3 consists of 15 residues. Germline V gives CDR1 LGHNA, CDR2 YSLEER. V lost 3 bases and J lost 1, with 12 bases in between. The source of this sequence is a female donor in good health, serving as a healthy control. The rearrangement uses TRBV4-3 and TRBJ1-2; D not resolved. Material for sequencing was memory CD4+ T cells from blood. CDR3 sequence: CASSQEIQVNYGYTF. The CDR3 DNA sequence: TGCGCCAGCAGCCAGGAAATTCAGGTTAACTATGGCTACACCTTC.